The TCR beta chain described here comes from a study of T-cell reconstitution after alpha-beta-depleted transplantation in children. Trimming at V came to 5 bases and at J to 6 bases, leaving 12 bases not matched to a gene. The CDR3 spans 15 residues. Using unique molecular identifiers, the investigators prepared the TCRbeta library. MiXCR, run by TCRdb on the PCR reads, gives a single entry per CDR3 protein. The sample has some 490,000 distinct CDR3 sequences, around 13% seen once. The chain carries TRBV12-3 or TRBV12-4 and TRBJ1-1; 7 nucleotides match TRBD1. The starting material was PBMCs from the stem cell graft donor, obtained from the stem cell graft. The sequence was obtained from a human donor who donated a stem cell graft to a child with combined immunodeficiency. CDR3 nucleotides: TGTGCCAGCAGTGCGAACAGGGGACCGCGCCCTGAAGCTTTCTTT. Protein product: CASSANRGPRPEAFF.